Listed below are T cell receptor beta chains from one sample, sequenced in a study of blood T cells in healthy people across ages. Each CDR3 protein is one row after TCRdb ran MiXCR on the 5' RACE reads. The table lists about 1.8 million distinct CDR3 sequences, 40% to 55% of them singletons. Material for sequencing was blood. These TCRs come from a woman in her forties in good health. Each CDR3 is given with its conserved first and last residue. D genes are given only for firm matches. A row's size may be missing; if present it is once, few, many or a size class.

>TRBJ2-5|TRBV29-1|NA|many
CSVGDGQETQYF
TGCAGCGTTGGAGACGGACAAGAGACCCAGTACTTC
>TRBJ2-3|TRBV5-1|NA|NA
CASSALAYTDTQYF
TGCGCCAGCAGCGCCTTAGCGTACACAGATACGCAGTATTTT
>TRBJ2-3|TRBV20-1|TRBD1|few
CSASPGTANTDTQYF
TGCAGTGCTAGCCCCGGGACAGCTAACACAGATACGCAGTATTTT
>TRBJ2-3|TRBV5-5|NA|few
CASSLRFSTGTTDTQYF
TGTGCCAGCAGCTTACGATTCTCTACGGGGACCACAGATACGCAGTATTTT
>TRBJ2-5|TRBV4-2|TRBD2|NA
CPSSQESSGGPGLEETQYF
TGTCCCAGCAGCCAAGAGTCTAGCGGGGGGCCGGGTCTTGAAGAGACCCAGTACTTC
>TRBJ2-3|TRBV4-2|TRBD2|NA
CASSQVGTGGVTDTQYF
TGTGCCAGCAGCCAAGTGGGGACCGGGGGGGTCACAGATACGCAGTATTTT
>TRBJ2-1|TRBV20-1|NA|NA
CSATPTVFSYNEQFF
TGCAGTGCTACCCCGACTGTCTTTTCCTACAATGAGCAGTTCTTC
>TRBJ2-7|TRBV20-1|TRBD1|NA
CSYGQGNYEQYF
TGCAGTTACGGACAGGGAAACTACGAGCAGTACTTC
>TRBJ2-4|TRBV4-3|NA|NA
CASSQFLGGNIQYF
TGCGCCAGCAGCCAGTTCCTTGGGGGAAACATTCAGTACTTC
>TRBJ1-2|TRBV12-3/TRBV12-4|TRBD1|many
CASSLGQSNYGYTF
TGTGCCAGCAGCTTGGGACAGTCTAACTATGGCTACACCTTC
>TRBJ2-7|TRBV7-2|NA|few
CASSLESGLAYEQYF
TGTGCCAGCAGCCTAGAGAGCGGGCTGGCCTACGAGCAGTACTTC
>TRBJ2-3|TRBV20-1|NA|NA
CSAREGNGPDTQYF
TGCAGTGCTAGAGAAGGGAATGGGCCAGATACGCAGTATTTT
>TRBJ2-6|TRBV20-1|TRBD2|few
CSARDPPRGGLSGANVLTF
TGCAGTGCTAGAGATCCCCCCCGGGGGGGTCTATCTGGGGCCAACGTCCTGACTTTC
>TRBJ2-1|TRBV6-5|NA|NA
CASRYSGVENEQFF
TGTGCCAGCAGGTACTCGGGGGTTGAAAATGAGCAGTTCTTC
>TRBJ2-1|TRBV10-1|NA|NA
CASSGTNTYNEQFF
TGCGCCAGCAGTGGGACTAACACCTACAATGAGCAGTTCTTC
>TRBJ1-2|TRBV18|NA|NA
CASSPVTGTSSNYGYTF
TGTGCCAGCTCCCCTGTTACCGGGACATCCTCGAACTATGGCTACACCTTC
>TRBJ2-7|TRBV21-1|NA|few
CASTLNRGQYEQYF
TGTGCCAGCACCCTAAACAGGGGGCAGTACGAGCAGTACTTC
>TRBJ1-2|TRBV7-9|NA|NA
CASSVVRGTNYGYTF
TGTGCCAGCAGCGTAGTAAGGGGTACTAACTATGGCTACACCTTC
>TRBJ2-1|TRBV7-9|NA|once
CASSTARGNSEQFF
TGTGCCAGCAGCACAGCACGGGGCAACAGTGAGCAGTTCTTC
>TRBJ2-5|TRBV5-6|NA|NA
CASRTRGGRETQYF
TGTGCCAGTAGGACACGAGGGGGAAGAGAGACCCAGTACTTC
>TRBJ2-7|TRBV15|TRBD1|NA
CATSRVGSRDRYYEQYF
TGTGCCACCAGCAGAGTAGGGAGCCGGGACAGGTACTACGAGCAGTACTTC
>TRBJ2-1|TRBV4-2|TRBD2|NA
CASSRAVERGAYNEQFF
TGTGCCAGCAGCCGAGCAGTCGAGCGGGGCGCCTACAATGAGCAGTTCTTC
>TRBJ2-3|TRBV20-1|TRBD2|NA
CSARDLAGGPPDTQYF
TGCAGTGCTAGAGATCTAGCGGGGGGACCTCCAGATACGCAGTATTTT
>TRBJ1-1|TRBV15|NA|NA
CATSRAPGGGTEAFF
TGTGCCACCAGCAGAGCCCCGGGGGGGGGCACTGAAGCTTTCTTT
>TRBJ1-5|TRBV2|TRBD1|NA
CASGGTGPIGNQPQHF
TGTGCCAGCGGTGGGACAGGCCCCATAGGCAATCAGCCCCAGCATTTT